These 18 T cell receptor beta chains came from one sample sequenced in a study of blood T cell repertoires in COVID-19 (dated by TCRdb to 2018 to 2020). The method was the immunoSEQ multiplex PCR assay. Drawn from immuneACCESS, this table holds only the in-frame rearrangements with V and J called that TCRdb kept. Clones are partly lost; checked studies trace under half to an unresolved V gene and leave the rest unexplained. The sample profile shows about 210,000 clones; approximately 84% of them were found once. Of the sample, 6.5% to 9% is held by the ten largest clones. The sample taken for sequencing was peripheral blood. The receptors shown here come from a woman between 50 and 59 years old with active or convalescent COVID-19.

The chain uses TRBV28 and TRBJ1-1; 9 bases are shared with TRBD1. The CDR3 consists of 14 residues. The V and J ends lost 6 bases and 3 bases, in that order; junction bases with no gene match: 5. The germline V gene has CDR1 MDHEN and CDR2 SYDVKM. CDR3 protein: CASRVTGGDTEAFF. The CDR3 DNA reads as TGTGCCAGCAGGGTGACAGGGGGGGACACTGAAGCTTTCTTT.

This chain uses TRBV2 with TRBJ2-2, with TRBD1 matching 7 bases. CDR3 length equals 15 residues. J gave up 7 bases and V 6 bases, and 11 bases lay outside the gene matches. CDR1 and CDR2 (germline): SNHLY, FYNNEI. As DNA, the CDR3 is TGTGCCAGCAGATTAGAACAGGGGATTAGCGGGGAGCTGTTTTTT. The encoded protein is CASRLEQGISGELFF.

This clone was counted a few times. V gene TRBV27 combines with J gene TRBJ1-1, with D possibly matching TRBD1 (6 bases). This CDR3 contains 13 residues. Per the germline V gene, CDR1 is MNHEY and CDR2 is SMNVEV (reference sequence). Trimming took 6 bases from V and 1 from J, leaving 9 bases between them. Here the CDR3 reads CASRRGGNTEAFF. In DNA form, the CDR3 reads TGTGCCAGCAGGAGGGGGGGGAACACTGAAGCTTTCTTT.

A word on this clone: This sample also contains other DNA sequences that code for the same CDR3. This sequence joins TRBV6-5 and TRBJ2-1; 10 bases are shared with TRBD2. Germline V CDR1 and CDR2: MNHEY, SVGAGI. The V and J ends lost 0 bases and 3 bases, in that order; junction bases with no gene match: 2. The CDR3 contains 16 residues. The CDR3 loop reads CASSYSGLADYNEQFF. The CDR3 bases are TGTGCCAGCAGTTACTCCGGACTAGCGGACTACAATGAGCAGTTCTTC.

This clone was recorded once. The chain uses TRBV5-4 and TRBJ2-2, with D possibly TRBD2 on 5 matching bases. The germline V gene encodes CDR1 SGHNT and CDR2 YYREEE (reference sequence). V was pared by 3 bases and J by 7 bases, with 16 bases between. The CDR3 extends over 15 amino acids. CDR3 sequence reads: CASSSDGGAGGELFF. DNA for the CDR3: TGTGCCAGCAGCTCGGACGGAGGCGCCGGCGGGGAGCTGTTTTTT.

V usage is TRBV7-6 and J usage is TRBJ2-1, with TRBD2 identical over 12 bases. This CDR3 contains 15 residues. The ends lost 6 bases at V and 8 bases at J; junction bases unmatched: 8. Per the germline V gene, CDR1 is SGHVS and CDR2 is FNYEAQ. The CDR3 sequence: CASSTRLAGVYEQFF. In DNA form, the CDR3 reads TGTGCCAGCAGTACCAGACTAGCGGGAGTATATGAGCAGTTCTTC.

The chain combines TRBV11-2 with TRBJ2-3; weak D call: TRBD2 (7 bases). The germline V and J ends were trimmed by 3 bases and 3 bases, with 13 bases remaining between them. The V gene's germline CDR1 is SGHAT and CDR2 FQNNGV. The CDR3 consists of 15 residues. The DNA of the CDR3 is TGTGCCAGCAGCTTGTGGGGGGGGGCGACAGATACGCAGTATTTT. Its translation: CASSLWGGATDTQYF.

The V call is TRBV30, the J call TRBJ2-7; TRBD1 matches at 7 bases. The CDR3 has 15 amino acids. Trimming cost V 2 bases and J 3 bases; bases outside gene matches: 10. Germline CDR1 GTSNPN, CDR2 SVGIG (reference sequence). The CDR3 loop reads CAWSPLTTGNYEQYF. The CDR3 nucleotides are TGTGCCTGGAGTCCCCTAACGACAGGGAACTACGAGCAGTACTTC.

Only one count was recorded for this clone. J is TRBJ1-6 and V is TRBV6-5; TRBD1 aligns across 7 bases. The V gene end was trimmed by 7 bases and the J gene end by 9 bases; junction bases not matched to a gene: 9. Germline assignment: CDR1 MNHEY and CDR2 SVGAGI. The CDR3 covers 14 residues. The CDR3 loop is CASTPGQRSSPLHF. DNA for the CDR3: TGTGCCAGCACCCCGGGACAGAGGAGTTCACCCCTCCACTTT.

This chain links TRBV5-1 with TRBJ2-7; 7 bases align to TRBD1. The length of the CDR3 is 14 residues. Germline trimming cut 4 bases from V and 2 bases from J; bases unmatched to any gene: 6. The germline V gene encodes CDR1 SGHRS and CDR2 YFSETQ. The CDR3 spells CASSHGQVTYEQYF. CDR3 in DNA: TGCGCCAGCAGCCATGGACAGGTAACCTACGAGCAGTACTTC.

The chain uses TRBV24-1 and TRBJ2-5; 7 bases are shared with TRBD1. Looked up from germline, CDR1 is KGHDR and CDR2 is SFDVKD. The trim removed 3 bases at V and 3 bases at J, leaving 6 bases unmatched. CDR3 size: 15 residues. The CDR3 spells CATSDPTGEKETQYF. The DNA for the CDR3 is TGTGCCACCAGTGATCCCACAGGGGAGAAAGAGACCCAGTACTTC.

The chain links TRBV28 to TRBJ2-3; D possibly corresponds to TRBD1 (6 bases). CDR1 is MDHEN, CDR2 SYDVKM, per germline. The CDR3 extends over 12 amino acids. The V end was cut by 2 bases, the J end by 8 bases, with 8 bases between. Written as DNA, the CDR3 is TGTGCCAGCAGTTTACTAGGGGGTACGCAGTATTTT. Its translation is CASSLLGGTQYF.

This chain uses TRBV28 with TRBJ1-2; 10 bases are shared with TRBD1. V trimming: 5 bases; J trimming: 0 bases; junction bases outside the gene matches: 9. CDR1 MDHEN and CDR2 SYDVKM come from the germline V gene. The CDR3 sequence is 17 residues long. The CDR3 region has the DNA TGTGCCAGCAGTCCGCGAGGGACAGGGGAAGCTAACTATGGCTACACCTTC. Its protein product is CASSPRGTGEANYGYTF.

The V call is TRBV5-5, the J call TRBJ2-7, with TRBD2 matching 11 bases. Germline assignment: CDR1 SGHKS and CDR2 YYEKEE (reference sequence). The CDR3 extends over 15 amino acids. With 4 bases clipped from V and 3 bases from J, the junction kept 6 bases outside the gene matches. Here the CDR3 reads CASSRTSGHLYEQYV. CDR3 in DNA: TGTGCCAGCAGCAGGACTAGCGGGCACCTCTACGAGCAGTACGTC.

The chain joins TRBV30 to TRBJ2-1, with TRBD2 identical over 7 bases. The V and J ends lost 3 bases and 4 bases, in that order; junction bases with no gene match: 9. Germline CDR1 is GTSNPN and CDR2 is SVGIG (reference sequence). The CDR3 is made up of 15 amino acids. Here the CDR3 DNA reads TGTGCCTGGAGCCTCCTCGCGGGAGATTACAATGAGCAGTTCTTC. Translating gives CAWSLLAGDYNEQFF.

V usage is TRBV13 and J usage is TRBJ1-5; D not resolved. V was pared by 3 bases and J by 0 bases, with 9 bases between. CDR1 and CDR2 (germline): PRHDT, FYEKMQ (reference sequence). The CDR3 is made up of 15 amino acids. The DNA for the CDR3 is TGTGCCAGCAGCTTGCGGGCAGTTAGCAATCAGCCCCAGCATTTT. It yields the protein CASSLRAVSNQPQHF.

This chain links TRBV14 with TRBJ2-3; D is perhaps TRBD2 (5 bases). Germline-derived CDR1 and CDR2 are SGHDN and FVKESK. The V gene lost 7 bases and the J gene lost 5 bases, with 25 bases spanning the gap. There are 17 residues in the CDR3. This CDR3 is CASNHPMGSSNGDTQYF. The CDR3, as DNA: TGTGCCAGCAACCATCCGATGGGGAGTAGTAATGGAGATACGCAGTATTTT.

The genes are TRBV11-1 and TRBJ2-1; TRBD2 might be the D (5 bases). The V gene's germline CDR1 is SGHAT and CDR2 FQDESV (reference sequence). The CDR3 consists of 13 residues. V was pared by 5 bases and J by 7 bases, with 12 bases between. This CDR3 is CASSLFRGNEQFF. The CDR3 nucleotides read TGTGCCAGCAGCCTATTTAGAGGGAATGAGCAGTTCTTC.